A single sample gave rise to the 8 T cell receptor beta chains below, sequenced in a study of CD8 T cells in Susac syndrome (dated by TCRdb to between 2018 and 2021). The library relied on the immunoSEQ multiplex PCR assay. RNA was extracted using the RNeasy kit, and roughly 0.5 to 1 ug of the RNA was reverse transcribed with random hexamers. Using fastp at Q25 and MiXCR, TCRdb reprocessed the public reads and kept productive beta chains. One record per CDR3 amino acid sequence lists the most common genes and DNA. Recorded for this sample are around 80,000 distinct CDR3 sequences; 90% to 95% of them occurred a single time. The top ten constitute 0.2% to 0.3% of the sample. Input material: CD8+ T cells from PBMCs. These receptors originate from a human donor in good health.

V and J are TRBV9 and TRBJ2-1, with D perhaps being TRBD1 or TRBD2 (5 bases each). The germline CDR1 and CDR2 sequences are SGDLS and YYNGEE. The CDR3 loop spans 16 amino acids. V shed 0 bases and J shed 8 bases, with 18 bases lying between them. The CDR3 protein is CASSVDRGRAIDEQFF. The CDR3, as DNA: TGTGCCAGCAGCGTAGATCGGGGCAGGGCTATCGATGAGCAGTTCTTC.

This chain connects TRBV5-1 to TRBJ1-5; 9 nucleotides align to TRBD1. The CDR3 spans 14 residues. Germline lookup yields CDR1 SGHRS and CDR2 YFSETQ. The V segment lost 4 bases and the J segment 7 bases; nucleotides outside the gene matches: 6. The CDR3 coding sequence is TGCGCCAGCAGCGCCGGACAGGGGATCCAGCCCCAGCATTTT. The encoded protein is CASSAGQGIQPQHF.

In DNA, the CDR3 is TGTGCCAGCAGTTGGGGGTCCGAGCAGTACTTC. Its translation: CASSWGSEQYF. The chain recombines TRBV7-9 with TRBJ2-7, with D perhaps matching TRBD1 or TRBD2 (5 bases each). The CDR3 has 11 amino acids. V was pared by 6 bases and J by 6 bases, with 9 bases between. Germline V lookup: CDR1 SEHNR, CDR2 FQNEAQ (reference sequence).

The chain joins TRBV19 to TRBJ1-6, with a possible D match to TRBD1 (5 bases). The CDR3 sequence is 15 residues long. Germline V CDR1 and CDR2: LNHDA, SQIVND (reference sequence). Trimming cost V 5 bases and J 2 bases, with 10 bases left between them. DNA of the CDR3: TGTGCCAGTAGTCGGGAGGGGACCTATAATTCACCCCTCCACTTT. It codes for CASSREGTYNSPLHF. Together with reference TRBV19 and TRBJ1-6, the CDR3 gives the full variable domain: DGGITQSPKYLFRKEGQNVTLSCEQNLNHDAMYWYRQDPGQGLRLIYYSQIVNDFQKGDIAEGYSVSREKKESFPLTVTSAQKNPTAFYLCASSREGTYNSPLHFGNGTRLTVT.

V usage is TRBV7-9 and J usage is TRBJ2-5; D is ambiguous. V gave up 3 bases and J gave up 5 bases, with 10 bases separating them. Germline-derived CDR1 and CDR2 are SEHNR and FQNEAQ (reference sequence). The CDR3 runs to 13 residues. The CDR3 reads CASSLRTRETQYF. CDR3 DNA: TGTGCCAGCAGCTTGAGGACCCGGGAGACCCAGTACTTC.

This chain uses TRBV7-9 with TRBJ2-7, with TRBD1 identical over 12 bases. Germline V gene lookup returns CDR1 SEHNR and CDR2 FQNEAQ (reference sequence). V lost 4 bases and J lost 6; bases outside the gene matches: 7. This CDR3 spans 15 amino acids. The CDR3 loop is CASSSLGQGAREQYF. CDR3 sequence (DNA): TGTGCCAGCAGCTCACTGGGACAGGGGGCCCGCGAGCAGTACTTC.

V gene TRBV11-2 combines with J gene TRBJ1-5; perhaps TRBD1 as D (5 bases). There are 13 residues in the CDR3. Trimming took off 11 bases at V and 6 bases at J, with 17 bases between the two ends. The germline V gene encodes CDR1 SGHAT and CDR2 FQNNGV. DNA of the CDR3: TGTGCCGTTGGGGGAGGGCCGGGTCAGCCCCAGCATTTT. This translates into CAVGGGPGQPQHF.

The rearrangement links TRBV28 to TRBJ2-5; the D gene could be TRBD1 or TRBD2 (5 bases each). CDR3 size: 14 residues. Germline V gene lookup returns CDR1 MDHEN and CDR2 SYDVKM. V lost 7 bases, J lost 0 bases, and 12 bases lay in between. As DNA, the CDR3 is TGTGCCAGCATGGGGCGGGCCTACCAAGAGACCCAGTACTTC. Amino acid sequence: CASMGRAYQETQYF.